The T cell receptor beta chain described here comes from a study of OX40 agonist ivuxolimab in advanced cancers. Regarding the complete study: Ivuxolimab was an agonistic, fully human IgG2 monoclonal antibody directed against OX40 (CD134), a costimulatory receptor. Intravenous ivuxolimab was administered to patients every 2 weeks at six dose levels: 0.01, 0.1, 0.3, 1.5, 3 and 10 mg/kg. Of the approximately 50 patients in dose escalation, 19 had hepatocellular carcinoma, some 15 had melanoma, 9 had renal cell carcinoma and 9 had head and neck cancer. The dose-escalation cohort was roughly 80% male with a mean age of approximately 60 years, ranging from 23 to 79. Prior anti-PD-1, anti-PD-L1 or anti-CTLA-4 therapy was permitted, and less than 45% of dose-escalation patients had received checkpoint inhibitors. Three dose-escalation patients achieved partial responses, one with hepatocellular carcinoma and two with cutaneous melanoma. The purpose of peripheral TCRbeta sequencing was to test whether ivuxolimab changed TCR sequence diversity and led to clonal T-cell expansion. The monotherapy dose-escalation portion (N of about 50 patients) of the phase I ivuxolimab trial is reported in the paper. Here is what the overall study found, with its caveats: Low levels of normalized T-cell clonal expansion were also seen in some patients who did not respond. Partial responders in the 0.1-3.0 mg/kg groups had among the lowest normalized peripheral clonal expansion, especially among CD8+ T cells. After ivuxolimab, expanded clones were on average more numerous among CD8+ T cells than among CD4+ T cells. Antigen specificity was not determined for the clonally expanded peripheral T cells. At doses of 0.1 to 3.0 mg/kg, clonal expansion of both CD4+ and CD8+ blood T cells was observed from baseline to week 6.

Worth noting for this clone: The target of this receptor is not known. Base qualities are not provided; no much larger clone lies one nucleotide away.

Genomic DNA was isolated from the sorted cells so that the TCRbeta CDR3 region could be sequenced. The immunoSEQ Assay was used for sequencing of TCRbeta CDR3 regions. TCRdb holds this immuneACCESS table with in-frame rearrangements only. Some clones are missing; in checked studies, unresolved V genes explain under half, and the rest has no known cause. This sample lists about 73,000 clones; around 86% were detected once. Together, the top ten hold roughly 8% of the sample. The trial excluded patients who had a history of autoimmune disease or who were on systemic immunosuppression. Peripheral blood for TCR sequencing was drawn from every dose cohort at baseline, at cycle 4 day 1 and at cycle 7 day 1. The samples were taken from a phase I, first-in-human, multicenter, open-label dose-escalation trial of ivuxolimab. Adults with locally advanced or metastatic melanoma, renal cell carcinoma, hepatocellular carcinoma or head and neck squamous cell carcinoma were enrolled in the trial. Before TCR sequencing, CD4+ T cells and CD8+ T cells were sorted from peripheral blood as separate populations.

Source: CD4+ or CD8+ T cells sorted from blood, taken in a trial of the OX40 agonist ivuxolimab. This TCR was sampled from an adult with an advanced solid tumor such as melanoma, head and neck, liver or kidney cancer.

The nucleotide sequence reads as follows: TGTGCCAGCAGTCCCGGGACAGGCATCTATGGCTACACCTTC. This is translated as CASSPGTGIYGYTF. The rearranged segments are TRBV2 and TRBJ1-2; 8 central bases correspond to TRBD1. Sequences SNHLY (CDR1) and FYNNEI (CDR2) are obtained from the germline V gene. The CDR3 has 14 amino acids, counting the end cysteine and phenylalanine. The retained sequence is limited to the CDR3, 42 bases, with the frame set at the first base. V is cut back by 5 bases and J by 4 bases, with 6 bases in the junction unmatched.